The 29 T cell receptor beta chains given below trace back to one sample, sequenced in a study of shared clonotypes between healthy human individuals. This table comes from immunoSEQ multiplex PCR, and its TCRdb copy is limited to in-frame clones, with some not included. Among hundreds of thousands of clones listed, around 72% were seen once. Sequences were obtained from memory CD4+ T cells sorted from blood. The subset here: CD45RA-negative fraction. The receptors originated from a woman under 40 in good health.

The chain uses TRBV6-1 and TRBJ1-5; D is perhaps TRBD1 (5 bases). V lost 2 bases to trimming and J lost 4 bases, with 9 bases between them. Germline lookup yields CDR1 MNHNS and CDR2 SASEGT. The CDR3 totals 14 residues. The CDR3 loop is CASSEQTANQPQHF. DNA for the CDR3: TGTGCCAGCAGTGAACAGACAGCTAATCAGCCCCAGCATTTT.

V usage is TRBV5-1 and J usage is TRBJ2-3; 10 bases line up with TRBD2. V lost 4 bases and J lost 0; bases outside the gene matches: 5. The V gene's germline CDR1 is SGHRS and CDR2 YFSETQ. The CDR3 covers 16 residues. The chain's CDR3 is CASSDVTSGSTDTQYF. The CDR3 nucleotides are TGCGCCAGCAGCGACGTGACTAGCGGGAGCACAGATACGCAGTATTTT. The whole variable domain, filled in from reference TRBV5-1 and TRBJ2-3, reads KAGVTQTPRYLIKTRGQQVTLSCSPISGHRSVSWYQQTPGQGLQFLFEYFSETQRNKGNFPGRFSGRQFSNSRSEMNVSTLELGDSALYLCASSDVTSGSTDTQYFGPGTRLTVL.

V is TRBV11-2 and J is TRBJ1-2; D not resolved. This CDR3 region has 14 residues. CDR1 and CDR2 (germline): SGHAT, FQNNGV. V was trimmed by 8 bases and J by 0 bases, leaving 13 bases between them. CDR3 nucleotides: TGTGCCAGCTCCGCTGGCGCAGCTAACTATGGCTACACCTTC. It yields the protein CASSAGAANYGYTF.

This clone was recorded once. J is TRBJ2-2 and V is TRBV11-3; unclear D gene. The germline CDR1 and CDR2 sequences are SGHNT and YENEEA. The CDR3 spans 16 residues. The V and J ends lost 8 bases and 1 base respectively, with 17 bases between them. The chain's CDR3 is CASSDEVWENTGELFF. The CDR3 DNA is TGTGCCAGCTCCGACGAGGTTTGGGAGAACACCGGGGAGCTGTTTTTT.

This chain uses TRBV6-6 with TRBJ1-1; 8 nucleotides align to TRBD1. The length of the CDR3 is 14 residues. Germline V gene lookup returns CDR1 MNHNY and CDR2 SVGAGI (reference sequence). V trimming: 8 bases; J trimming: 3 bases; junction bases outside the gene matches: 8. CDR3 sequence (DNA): TGTGCCAGCGGTGCCAACAGGGGGGACACTGAAGCTTTCTTT. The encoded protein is CASGANRGDTEAFF.

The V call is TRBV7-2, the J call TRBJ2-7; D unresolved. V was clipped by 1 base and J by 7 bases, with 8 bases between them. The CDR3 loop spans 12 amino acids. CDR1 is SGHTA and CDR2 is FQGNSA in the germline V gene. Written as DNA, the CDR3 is TGTGCCAGCAGCTTAGATAGGAGAGAGCAGTACTTC. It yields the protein CASSLDRREQYF.

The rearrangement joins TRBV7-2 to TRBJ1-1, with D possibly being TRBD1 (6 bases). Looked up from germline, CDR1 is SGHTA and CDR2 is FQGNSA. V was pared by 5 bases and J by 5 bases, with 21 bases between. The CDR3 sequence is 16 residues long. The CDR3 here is CASSPPPRVTGTEAFF. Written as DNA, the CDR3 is TGTGCCAGCAGCCCGCCCCCCAGGGTTACAGGGACTGAAGCTTTCTTT.

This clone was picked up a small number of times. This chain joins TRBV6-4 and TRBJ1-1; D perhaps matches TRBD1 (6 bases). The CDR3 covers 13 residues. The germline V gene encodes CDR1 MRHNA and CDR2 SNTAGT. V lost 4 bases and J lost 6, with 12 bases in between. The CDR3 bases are TGTGCCAGCAGTGGCCAACCAGGGGCTGAAGCTTTCTTT. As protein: CASSGQPGAEAFF.

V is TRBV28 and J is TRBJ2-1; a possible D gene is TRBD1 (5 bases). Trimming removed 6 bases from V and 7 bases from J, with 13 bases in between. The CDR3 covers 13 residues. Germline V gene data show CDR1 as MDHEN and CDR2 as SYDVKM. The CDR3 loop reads CASRDTGRNEQFF. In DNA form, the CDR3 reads TGTGCCAGCAGGGACACCGGTAGGAATGAGCAGTTCTTC. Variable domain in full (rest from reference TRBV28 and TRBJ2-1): DVKVTQSSRYLVKRTGEKVFLECVQDMDHENMFWYRQDPGLGLRLIYFSYDVKMKEKGDIPEGYSVSREKKERFSLILESASTNQTSMYLCASRDTGRNEQFFGPGTRLTVL.

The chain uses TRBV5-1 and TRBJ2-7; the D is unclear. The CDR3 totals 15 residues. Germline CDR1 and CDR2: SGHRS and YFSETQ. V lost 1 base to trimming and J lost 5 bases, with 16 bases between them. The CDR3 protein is CASSLSSSSDNEQYF. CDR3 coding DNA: TGCGCCAGCAGCTTGAGCTCAAGCTCCGATAACGAGCAGTACTTC.

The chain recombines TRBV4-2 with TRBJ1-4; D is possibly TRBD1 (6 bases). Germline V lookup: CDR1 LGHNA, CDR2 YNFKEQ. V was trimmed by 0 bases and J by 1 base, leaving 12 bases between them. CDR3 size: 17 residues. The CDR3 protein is CASSQDQQGRTNEKLFF. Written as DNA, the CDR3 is TGTGCCAGCAGCCAAGATCAACAGGGAAGAACTAATGAAAAACTGTTTTTT.

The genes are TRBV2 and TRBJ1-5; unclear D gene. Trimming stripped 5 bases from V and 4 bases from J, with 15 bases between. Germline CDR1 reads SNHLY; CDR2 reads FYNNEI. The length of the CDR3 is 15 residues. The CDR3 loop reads CASSRGIIGNQPQHF. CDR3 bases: TGTGCCAGCAGTCGGGGAATTATAGGGAATCAGCCCCAGCATTTT.

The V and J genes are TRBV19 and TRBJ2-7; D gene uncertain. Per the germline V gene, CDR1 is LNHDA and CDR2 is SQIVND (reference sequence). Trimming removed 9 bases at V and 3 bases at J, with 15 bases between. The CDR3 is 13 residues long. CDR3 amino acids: CARFNKKSYEQYF. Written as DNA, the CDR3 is TGTGCCAGATTCAACAAGAAAAGCTACGAGCAGTACTTC.

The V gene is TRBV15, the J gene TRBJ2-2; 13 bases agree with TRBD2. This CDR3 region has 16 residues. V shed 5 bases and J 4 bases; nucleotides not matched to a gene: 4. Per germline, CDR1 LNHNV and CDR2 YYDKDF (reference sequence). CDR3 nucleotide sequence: TGTGCCACCAGCCGACGGACTAGCGGGAGCACCGGGGAGCTGTTTTTT. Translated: CATSRRTSGSTGELFF.

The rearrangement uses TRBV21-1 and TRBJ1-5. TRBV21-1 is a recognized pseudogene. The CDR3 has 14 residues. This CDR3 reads CARMLDGDNQPQHF. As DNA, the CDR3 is TGTGCCAGGATGCTCGACGGTGACAATCAGCCCCAGCATTTT.

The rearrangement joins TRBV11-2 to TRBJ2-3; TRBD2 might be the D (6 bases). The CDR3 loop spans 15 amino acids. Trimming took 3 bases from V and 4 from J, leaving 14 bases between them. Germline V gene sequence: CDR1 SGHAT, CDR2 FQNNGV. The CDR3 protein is CASSFGPGGSDTQYF. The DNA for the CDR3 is TGTGCCAGCAGCTTTGGCCCTGGGGGGTCAGATACGCAGTATTTT.

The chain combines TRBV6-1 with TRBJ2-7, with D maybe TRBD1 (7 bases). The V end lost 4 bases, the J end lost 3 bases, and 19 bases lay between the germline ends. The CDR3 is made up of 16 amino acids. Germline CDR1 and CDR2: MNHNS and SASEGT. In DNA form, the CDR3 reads TGTGCCAGCAGTGGTCACCGGGGGACAGATAACTACGAGCAGTACTTC. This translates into CASSGHRGTDNYEQYF.

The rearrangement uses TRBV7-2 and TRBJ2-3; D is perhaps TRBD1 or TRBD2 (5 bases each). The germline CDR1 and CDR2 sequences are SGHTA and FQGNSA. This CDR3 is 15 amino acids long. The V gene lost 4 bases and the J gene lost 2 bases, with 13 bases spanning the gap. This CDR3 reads CASSSRRGHTDTQYF. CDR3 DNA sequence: TGTGCCAGCAGCTCAAGACGGGGCCACACAGATACGCAGTATTTT.

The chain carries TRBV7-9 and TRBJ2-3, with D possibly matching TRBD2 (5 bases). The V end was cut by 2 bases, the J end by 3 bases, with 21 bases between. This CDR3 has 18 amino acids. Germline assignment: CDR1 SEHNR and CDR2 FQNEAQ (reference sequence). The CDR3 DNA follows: TGTGCCAGCAGCTTATTTGTGGGCCTAGCAGAGAGAACAGATACGCAGTATTTT. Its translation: CASSLFVGLAERTDTQYF.

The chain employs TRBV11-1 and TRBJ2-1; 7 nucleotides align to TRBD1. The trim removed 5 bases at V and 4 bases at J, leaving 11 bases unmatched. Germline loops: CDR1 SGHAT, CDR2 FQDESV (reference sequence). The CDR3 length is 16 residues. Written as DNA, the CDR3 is TGTGCCAGCAGCCCAGGGGGAGCTACCTCTTACAATGAGCAGTTCTTC. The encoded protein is CASSPGGATSYNEQFF.

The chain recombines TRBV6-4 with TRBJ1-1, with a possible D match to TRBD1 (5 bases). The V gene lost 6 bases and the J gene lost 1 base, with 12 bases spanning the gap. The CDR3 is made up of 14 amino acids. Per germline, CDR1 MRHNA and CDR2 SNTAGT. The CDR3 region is CASSRAQGNTEAFF. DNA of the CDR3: TGTGCCAGCAGCAGAGCCCAGGGGAACACTGAAGCTTTCTTT.

The CDR3 protein is CASGRDSPEETQYF. Written as DNA, the CDR3 is TGTGCTAGTGGCAGGGACAGCCCCGAAGAGACCCAGTACTTC. This sequence joins TRBV12-5 and TRBJ2-5; 7 bases match TRBD1. Germline loops: CDR1 LGHNT, CDR2 FRNRAP. The CDR3 totals 14 residues. Losses at the gene ends were 6 bases for V and 3 bases for J; bases not matched to a gene: 7.

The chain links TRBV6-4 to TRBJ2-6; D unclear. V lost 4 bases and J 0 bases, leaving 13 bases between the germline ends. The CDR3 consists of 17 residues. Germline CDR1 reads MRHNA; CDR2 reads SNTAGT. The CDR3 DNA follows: TGTGCCAGCAGTGCCTACGGTGCAGGCTCTGGGGCCAACGTCCTGACTTTC. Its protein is CASSAYGAGSGANVLTF.

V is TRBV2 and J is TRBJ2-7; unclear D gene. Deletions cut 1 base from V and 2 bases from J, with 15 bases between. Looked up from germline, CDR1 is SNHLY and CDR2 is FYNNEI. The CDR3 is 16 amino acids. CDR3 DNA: TGTGCCAGCAGTGAAGGCCTCATAGTGGACCCCTACGAGCAGTACTTC. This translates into CASSEGLIVDPYEQYF.

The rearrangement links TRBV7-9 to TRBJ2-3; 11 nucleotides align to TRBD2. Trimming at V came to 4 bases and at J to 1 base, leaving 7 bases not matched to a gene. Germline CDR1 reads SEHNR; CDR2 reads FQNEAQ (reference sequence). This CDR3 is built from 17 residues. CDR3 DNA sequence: TGTGCCAGCAGCTCAGGACGGACTAGCGGGCGCACAGATACGCAGTATTTT. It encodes CASSSGRTSGRTDTQYF.

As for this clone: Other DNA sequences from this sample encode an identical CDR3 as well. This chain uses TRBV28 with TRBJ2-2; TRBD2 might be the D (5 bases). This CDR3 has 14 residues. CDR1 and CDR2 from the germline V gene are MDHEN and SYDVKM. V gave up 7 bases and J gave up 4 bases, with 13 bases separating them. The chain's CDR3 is CASNSHGGTGELFF. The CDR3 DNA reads TGTGCCAGCAACTCCCATGGAGGCACCGGGGAGCTGTTTTTT.

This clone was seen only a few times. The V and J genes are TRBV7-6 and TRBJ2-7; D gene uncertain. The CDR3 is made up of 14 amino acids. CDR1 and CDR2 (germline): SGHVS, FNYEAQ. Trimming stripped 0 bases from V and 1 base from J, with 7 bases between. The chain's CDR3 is CASSLASPSYEQYF. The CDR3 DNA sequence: TGTGCCAGCAGCTTAGCTAGCCCTTCCTACGAGCAGTACTTC.

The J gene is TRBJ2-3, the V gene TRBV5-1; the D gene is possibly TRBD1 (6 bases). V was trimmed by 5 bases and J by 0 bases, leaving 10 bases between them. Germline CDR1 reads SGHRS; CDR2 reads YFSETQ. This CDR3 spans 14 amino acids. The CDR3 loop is CASRSTGSTDTQYF. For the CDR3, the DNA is TGCGCCAGCAGGTCCACAGGGAGCACAGATACGCAGTATTTT. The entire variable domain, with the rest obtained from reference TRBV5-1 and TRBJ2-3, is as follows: KAGVTQTPRYLIKTRGQQVTLSCSPISGHRSVSWYQQTPGQGLQFLFEYFSETQRNKGNFPGRFSGRQFSNSRSEMNVSTLELGDSALYLCASRSTGSTDTQYFGPGTRLTVL.

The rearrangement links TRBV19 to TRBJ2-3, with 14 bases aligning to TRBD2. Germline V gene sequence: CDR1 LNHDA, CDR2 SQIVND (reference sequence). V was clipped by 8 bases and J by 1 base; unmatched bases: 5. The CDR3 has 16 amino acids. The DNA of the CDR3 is TGTGCCAGTTCCATGGGACTAGCGGGAGGCACAGATACGCAGTATTTT. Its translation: CASSMGLAGGTDTQYF.